This is a list of T cell receptor beta chains from one sample in a study of post-analysis software for immune sequencing data. TCRdb re-derived calls from the PCR reads in MiXCR, one entry per CDR3 protein. The data hold 400,000 to 500,000 distinct CDR3 sequences, with less than 40% observed a single time. The sample was blood. These receptors came from a girl aged 2-10 years with multiple sclerosis. Each CDR3 is given with its conserved first and last residue. The D gene is left open where the match is weak. Size is stated for part of the rows, as once, few or many counts, or as a class when the clone is expanded.

V: TRBV27; size: -; J: TRBJ2-7; D: -; DNA: TGTGCCAGCAGTTTATCGGAACAGTTCGAGCAGTACTTC; CDR3: CASSLSEQFEQYF
V: TRBV12-3/TRBV12-4; size: -; J: TRBJ2-7; D: -; DNA: TGTGCCAGCAGTACGGACGGGCTCTACGAGCAGTACTTC; CDR3: CASSTDGLYEQYF
V: TRBV20-1; size: few; J: TRBJ2-7; D: -; DNA: TGCAGTGCTAGGGCGCCCTACTCCTACGAGCAGTACTTC; CDR3: CSARAPYSYEQYF
V: TRBV5-1; size: few; J: TRBJ2-3; D: -; DNA: TGCGCCAGCAGCTCGCGGATCCTGGACTCTACATTGAATACGCAGTATTTT; CDR3: CASSSRILDSTLNTQYF
V: TRBV18; size: -; J: TRBJ1-2; D: TRBD1; DNA: TGTGCCAGCTCACCACCGGGACAGGTTAACTATGGCTACACCTTC; CDR3: CASSPPGQVNYGYTF
V: TRBV6-1; size: -; J: TRBJ2-7; D: -; DNA: TGTGCCAGCAGCTCAGGGATCAGCTGCCACGAGCAGTACTTC; CDR3: CASSSGISCHEQYF
V: TRBV9; size: -; J: TRBJ2-7; D: -; DNA: TGTGCCAGCAGCGTATCGGTGTCAGGACCCCCCTACGAGCAGTACTTC; CDR3: CASSVSVSGPPYEQYF
V: TRBV24-1; size: -; J: TRBJ1-5; D: TRBD1; DNA: TGTGCCACCAGTGACCCCTCGGGACAGGGGGCCAATCAGCCCCAGCATTTT; CDR3: CATSDPSGQGANQPQHF
V: TRBV9; size: -; J: TRBJ2-7; D: -; DNA: TGTGCCAGCAGCGTGCCCGGGAGAACAACCTCCTACGAGCAGTACTTC; CDR3: CASSVPGRTTSYEQYF
V: TRBV5-1; size: -; J: TRBJ1-5; D: TRBD1; DNA: TGCGCCAGCAGCTTGGGACAGGGGGAGGCTCAGCCCCAGCATTTT; CDR3: CASSLGQGEAQPQHF
V: TRBV18; size: -; J: TRBJ2-1; D: -; DNA: TGTGCCAGCTCACCACAAAGTGAGCAGTTCTTC; CDR3: CASSPQSEQFF
V: TRBV2; size: -; J: TRBJ2-7; D: -; DNA: TGTGCCAGCAGCCTCCCCGGGACCCTCTCCTACGAGCAGTACTTC; CDR3: CASSLPGTLSYEQYF
V: TRBV29-1; size: -; J: TRBJ2-4; D: TRBD1; DNA: TGCAGCGGTGATCAGGGGGCAGGGGAGCAGTACTTC; CDR3: CSGDQGAGEQYF
V: TRBV29-1; size: few; J: TRBJ2-7; D: TRBD2; DNA: TGCAGCGTAACGGGGGGAGAAACTTTCACCTACGAGCAGTACTTC; CDR3: CSVTGGETFTYEQYF
V: TRBV5-8; size: -; J: TRBJ2-5; D: TRBD1; DNA: TGTGCCAGCAGCGTAGGGACAGGGCGAGAGACCCAGTACTTC; CDR3: CASSVGTGRETQYF
V: TRBV5-8; size: -; J: TRBJ1-5; D: -; DNA: TGTGCCAGCAAACAGGGAATGGATAGCAATCAGCCCCAGCATTTT; CDR3: CASKQGMDSNQPQHF
V: TRBV28; size: -; J: TRBJ2-7; D: TRBD1; DNA: TGTGCCAGCAGCGACAGGGACAGCCCCTACGAGCAGTACTTC; CDR3: CASSDRDSPYEQYF
V: TRBV12-3/TRBV12-4; size: few; J: TRBJ1-6; D: -; DNA: TGTGCCAGCACTAATGACCGGGGCGCCCTCCACTTT; CDR3: CASTNDRGALHF